This T cell receptor (beta chain) came from a study of blood T cell repertoires in COVID-19. Seattle patient enrollment occurred during active infection, with longitudinal follow-up thereafter. Original handling: Amplification of reference gene primers was used by the study to estimate nucleated cell counts. TCRdb's table, derived via immunoSEQ multiplex PCR, lists solely in-frame clones and lacks some. V, J and clone size are those of that table, while D and trimming were read from the DNA. The sample holds about 350,000 clones, around nine tenths seen once. The CDR3 has 20 amino acids. The V gene end was trimmed by 6 bases and the J gene end by 0 bases; junction bases not matched to a gene: 13. CDR1 is MNHEY, CDR2 SMNVEV, per germline (reference sequence).

The receptor's source is a woman in her 70s with COVID-19, enrolled during active disease. The chain carries TRBV27 and TRBJ2-1; 14 bases line up with TRBD2. The sample consisted of peripheral blood. CDR3 coding DNA: TGTGCCAGCAGCCCAACCGGGACTAGCGGGGGCGTTAGCTCCTACAATGAGCAGTTCTTC. Translating gives CASSPTGTSGGVSSYNEQFF.